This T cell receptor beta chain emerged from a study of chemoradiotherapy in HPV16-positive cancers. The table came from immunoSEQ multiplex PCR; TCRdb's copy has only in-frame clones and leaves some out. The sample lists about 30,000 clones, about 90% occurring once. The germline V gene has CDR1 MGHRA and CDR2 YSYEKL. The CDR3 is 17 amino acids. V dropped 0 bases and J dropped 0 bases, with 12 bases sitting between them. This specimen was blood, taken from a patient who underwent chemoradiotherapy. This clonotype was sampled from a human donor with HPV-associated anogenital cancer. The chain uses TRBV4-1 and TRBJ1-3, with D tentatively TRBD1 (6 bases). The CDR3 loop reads CASSQERGKGSGNTIYF. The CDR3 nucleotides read TGCGCCAGCAGCCAAGAGAGGGGGAAAGGCTCTGGAAACACCATATATTTT.